This T cell receptor beta chain emerged from a study of CXCR3-negative and CXCR3-positive naive CD8 T cells. General study findings and limits: Diversity proved comparably high across both naive subsets and much lower in memory CD8+ cells.

Through 5' RACE with UMI labels, the TRB cDNA libraries were prepared. TCRdb reprocessed the 5' RACE reads and reports one entry per CDR3 protein, with no DNA. The sample has about 56,000 distinct CDR3 sequences. Concerning this clonotype itself: What it binds is unknown.

This receptor was obtained from a human donor in good health. Some clones in this sample may be carry-over from other donors' samples. Material: memory CD8+ T cells from blood.

The CDR3 region is CASGEFYEQYF. The chain employs TRBV28 and TRBJ2-7. CDR3 length: 11 residues. Germline V gene lookup returns CDR1 MDHEN and CDR2 SYDVKM.